This TCR beta chain was identified in a study of Ad26.COV2.S vaccination and SARS-CoV-2 variants. About the study: The study gave Ad26.COV2.S intramuscularly, once or twice 56 days apart.

Study outcomes and limitations: Post-vaccination breadth of spike-specific CD8+ and CD4+ T cell responses was reportedly substantial.

Trimming shortened V by 4 bases and J by 4 bases, and 10 bases separated the two germline ends. The CDR3 consists of 14 residues. Germline lookup yields CDR1 KGHDR and CDR2 SFDVKD. As to treatment: some 20 received Ad26.COV2.S at low or high dose, single or two shots; roughly five received placebo; per-sample allocation not given. Day 63 after the first injection of vaccine or placebo was the sampling time. It was an adult aged 18-55 years in Boston who was the donor. Expression of Wuhan-strain SARS-CoV-2 spike came from the Ad26 vector that formed the vaccine. Points on this clone: Its antigen is unidentified. The sample has other DNA sequences that encode this CDR3 too.

This table comes from immunoSEQ multiplex PCR, and its TCRdb copy is limited to in-frame clones, with some not included. The top ten hold just under 7.5% of the sample, which has approximately 400,000 clones, under 90% seen once. This rearrangement joins TRBV24-1 to TRBJ1-5; no definite D call. The origin of this receptor is a person between 18 and 59 years old who received the Ad26.COV2.S COVID-19 vaccine or a placebo. The sample here was peripheral blood, taken in a trial of Ad26.COV2.S vaccine versus placebo. CDR3 sequence: CATSDLGGNQPQHF. CDR3 nucleotides: TGTGCCACCAGTGACCTTGGCGGGAATCAGCCCCAGCATTTT.